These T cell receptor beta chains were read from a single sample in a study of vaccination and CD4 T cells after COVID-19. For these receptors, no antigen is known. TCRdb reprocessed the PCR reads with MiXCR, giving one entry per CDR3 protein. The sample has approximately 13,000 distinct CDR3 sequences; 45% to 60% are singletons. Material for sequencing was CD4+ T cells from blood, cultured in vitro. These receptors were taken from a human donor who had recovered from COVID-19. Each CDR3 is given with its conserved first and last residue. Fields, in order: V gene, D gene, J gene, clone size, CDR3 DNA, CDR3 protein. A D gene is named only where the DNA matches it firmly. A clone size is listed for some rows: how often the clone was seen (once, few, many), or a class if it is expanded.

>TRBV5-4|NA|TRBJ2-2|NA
TGTGCCAGCAGCGGAGGGGGGACCGGGGAGCTGTTTTTT
CASSGGGTGELFF
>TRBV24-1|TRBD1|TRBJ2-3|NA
TGTGCCACCAGTGACGGGTTTGGACAGGGGGCGAGGACAGATACGCAGTATTTT
CATSDGFGQGARTDTQYF
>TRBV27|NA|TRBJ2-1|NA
TGTGCCAGCAGTGGGACACTAGAGCTTTACAATGAGCAGTTCTTC
CASSGTLELYNEQFF
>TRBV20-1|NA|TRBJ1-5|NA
TGCAGTGCGGTTGGACAGATTAGCAATCAGCCCCAGCATTTT
CSAVGQISNQPQHF
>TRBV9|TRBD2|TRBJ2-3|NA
TGTGCCAGCAGCGAACGGATGACTAGCCCGCAGTATTTT
CASSERMTSPQYF
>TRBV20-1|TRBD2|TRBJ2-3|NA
TGCAGTGCTAGTCCGCCGCTAGCGGGAGCTTTCACAGATACGCAGTATTTT
CSASPPLAGAFTDTQYF
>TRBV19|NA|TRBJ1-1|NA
TGTGCCAGTAGTCGGACAGCACAGGGTTCAGGGATGAACACTGAAGCTTTCTTT
CASSRTAQGSGMNTEAFF
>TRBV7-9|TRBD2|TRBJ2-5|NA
TGTGCCAGCAGCCTCGCCTCGGGGGGGCAAGAGACCCAGTACTTC
CASSLASGGQETQYF
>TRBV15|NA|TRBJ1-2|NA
TGTGCCACCAGCAGAGCCCCTAACTATGGCTACACCTTC
CATSRAPNYGYTF
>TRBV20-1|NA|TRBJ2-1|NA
TGCAGTGCTCCTGACAGACTGGGGGTATACAATGAGCAGTTCTTC
CSAPDRLGVYNEQFF
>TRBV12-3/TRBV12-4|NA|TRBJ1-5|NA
TGTGCCAGCAGTTCTGGACCACTAGGTCAGCCCCAGCATTTT
CASSSGPLGQPQHF
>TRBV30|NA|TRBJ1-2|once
TGTGCCTGGAGTAAAGGCGGTACTAACTATGGCTACACCTTC
CAWSKGGTNYGYTF
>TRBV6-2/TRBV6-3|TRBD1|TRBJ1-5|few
TGTGCCAGCAGCCCGAGTGGAGGGGGCCATCAGCCCCAGCATTTT
CASSPSGGGHQPQHF
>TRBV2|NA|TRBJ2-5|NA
TGTGCCAGCAGTCCCTGGGGGGTTTTTGTGACCCAGTACTTC
CASSPWGVFVTQYF
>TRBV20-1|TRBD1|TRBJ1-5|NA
TGCAGTGCTAGGGATTCAGGACAGGGGTATCAGCCCCAGCATTTT
CSARDSGQGYQPQHF
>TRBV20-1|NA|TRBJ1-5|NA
TGCAGTGCTAGAGATAAAGCCAGTCAGCCCCAGCATTTT
CSARDKASQPQHF
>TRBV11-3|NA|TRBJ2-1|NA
TGTGCCAGCAGCTCCGAGGGACTCGGGCCCTACAATGAGCAGTTCTTC
CASSSEGLGPYNEQFF
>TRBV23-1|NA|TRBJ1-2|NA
TGCGCCAGGGTCAGGGTGCGTGGCTACACCTTC
CARVRVRGYTF
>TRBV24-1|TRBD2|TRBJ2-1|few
TGTGCCACCAGTGATACTAGCGGGAGGGGGAACTACAATGAGCAGTTCTTC
CATSDTSGRGNYNEQFF
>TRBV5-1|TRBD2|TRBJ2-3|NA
TGCGCCAGCACTGGGCGGGAGTCCCCAGATACGCAGTATTTT
CASTGRESPDTQYF
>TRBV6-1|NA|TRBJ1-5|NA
TGTGCCAGCAGTGAGACCGTTAGTAGTAGCAATCAGCCCCAGCATTTT
CASSETVSSSNQPQHF
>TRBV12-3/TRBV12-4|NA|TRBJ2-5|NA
TGTGCCAGCAGTTTAGCGGGACTCTCGGAGACCCAGTACTTC
CASSLAGLSETQYF
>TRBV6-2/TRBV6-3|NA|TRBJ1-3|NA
TGTGCCAGCAGGGGAAACTCTGGAAACACCATATATTTT
CASRGNSGNTIYF
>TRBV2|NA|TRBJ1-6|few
TGTGCCAGCACCCCAGCTCCCGATTCACCCCTCCACTTT
CASTPAPDSPLHF
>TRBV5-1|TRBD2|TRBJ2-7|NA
TGCGCCAGCAGCTTGGCGGCTAGCGGGAGTGCCGAGCAGTACTTC
CASSLAASGSAEQYF
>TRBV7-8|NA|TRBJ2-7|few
TGTGCCAGCAGCTCCGGGACTCAGAGCTCCTACGAGCAGTACTTC
CASSSGTQSSYEQYF